This TCR beta chain was found in a study of blood T cell repertoires in COVID-19. Whole-study context: Sample material is recorded as cDNA or gDNA derived from T cells, B-cell-depleted T cells, or PBMCs.

Assay: immunoSEQ multiplex PCR; the TCRdb copy retains only in-frame clones and omits some. Among around 300,000 clones listed, under 90% were seen once. Participants spanned ages about 18 to 100 years and resided in about 25 US areas. Categorization into cohorts depended on clinical history that participants reported. Recovery meant two consecutive negative NP/OP PCR tests, professional clearance, or resolved symptoms. The V gene's germline CDR1 is SEHNR and CDR2 FQNEAQ (reference sequence). This CDR3 is built from 14 residues. Trimming at V came to 2 bases and at J to 4 bases, leaving 0 bases not matched to a gene.

The TCR sequence derives from a woman in her 30s who had recovered from COVID-19. V gene TRBV7-9 combines with J gene TRBJ2-2; 8 nucleotides match TRBD2. Sample: PBMCs or T cells enriched from blood (not recorded which). For the CDR3, the DNA is TGTGCCAGCAGCTTACGGGGGGGCACCGGGGAGCTGTTTTTT. Encoded protein: CASSLRGGTGELFF.